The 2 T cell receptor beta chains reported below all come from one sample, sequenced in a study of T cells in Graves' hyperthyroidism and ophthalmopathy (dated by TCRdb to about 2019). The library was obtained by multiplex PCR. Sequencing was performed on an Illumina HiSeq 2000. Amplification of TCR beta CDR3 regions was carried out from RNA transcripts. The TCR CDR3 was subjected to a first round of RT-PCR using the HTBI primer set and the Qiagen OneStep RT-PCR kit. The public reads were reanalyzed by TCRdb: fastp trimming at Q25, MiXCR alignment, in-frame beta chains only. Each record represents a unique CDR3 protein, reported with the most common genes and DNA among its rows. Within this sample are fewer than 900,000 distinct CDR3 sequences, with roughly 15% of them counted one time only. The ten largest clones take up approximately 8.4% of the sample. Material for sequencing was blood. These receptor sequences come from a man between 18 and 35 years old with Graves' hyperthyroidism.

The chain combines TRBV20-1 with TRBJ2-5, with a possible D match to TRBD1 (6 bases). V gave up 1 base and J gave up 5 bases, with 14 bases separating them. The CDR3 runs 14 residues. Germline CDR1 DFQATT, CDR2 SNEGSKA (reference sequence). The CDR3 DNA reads TGCAGTGCTAGAGTCCTCAGGGGTGCGGAGACCCAGTACTTC. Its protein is CSARVLRGAETQYF.

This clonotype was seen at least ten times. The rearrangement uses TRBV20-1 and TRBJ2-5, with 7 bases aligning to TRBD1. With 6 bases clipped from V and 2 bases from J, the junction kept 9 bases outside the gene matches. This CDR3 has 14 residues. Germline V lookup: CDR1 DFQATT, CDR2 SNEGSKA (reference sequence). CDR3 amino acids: CSAGDRVGQETQYF. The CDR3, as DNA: TGCAGTGCCGGCGACAGGGTGGGGCAAGAGACCCAGTACTTC.